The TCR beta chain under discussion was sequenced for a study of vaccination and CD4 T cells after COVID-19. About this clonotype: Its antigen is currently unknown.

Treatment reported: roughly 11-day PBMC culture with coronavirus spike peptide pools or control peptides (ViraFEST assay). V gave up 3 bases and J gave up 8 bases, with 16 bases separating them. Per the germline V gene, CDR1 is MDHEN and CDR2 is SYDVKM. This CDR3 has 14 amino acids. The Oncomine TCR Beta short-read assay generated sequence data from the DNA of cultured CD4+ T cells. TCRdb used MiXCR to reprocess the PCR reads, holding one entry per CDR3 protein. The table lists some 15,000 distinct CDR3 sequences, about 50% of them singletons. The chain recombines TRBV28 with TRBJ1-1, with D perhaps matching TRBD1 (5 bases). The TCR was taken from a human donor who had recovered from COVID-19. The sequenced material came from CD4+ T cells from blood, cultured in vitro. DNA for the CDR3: TGTGCCAGCAGTTTCCTCGGGGCAACTGAAGAAGCTTTCTTT. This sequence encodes CASSFLGATEEAFF.